The 7 T cell receptor beta chains given below trace back to one sample, sequenced in a study of beta chain features in type 1 diabetes. Every isolated RNA sample was fully reverse transcribed, so sequencing captured expressed TCRB transcripts. Here immunoSEQ multiplex PCR was the method, and the copy in TCRdb shows in-frame clones only, minus some. The sample lists some 400,000 clones, about 15% occurring once. Sequencing was done on a sample of naive CD4+ T cells from blood. Every receptor here comes from a woman aged 18-35 years in good health.

The genes are TRBV11-2 and TRBJ2-3; TRBD2 might be the D (6 bases). Trimming stripped 5 bases from V and 3 bases from J, with 12 bases between. The CDR3 extends over 14 amino acids. Germline lookup yields CDR1 SGHAT and CDR2 FQNNGV. The CDR3 bases are TGTGCCAGCAGCCCGGGACTTGCGACAGATACGCAGTATTTT. Protein: CASSPGLATDTQYF.

This clone was observed a few times. The chain has TRBV30 and TRBJ2-7; 7 nucleotides align to TRBD2. This CDR3 has 14 amino acids. V lost 5 bases to trimming and J lost 4 bases; unmatched junction nucleotides: 11. Germline CDR1 reads GTSNPN; CDR2 reads SVGIG (reference sequence). The CDR3: CAWLRDAGVYEQYF. Here the CDR3 DNA reads TGTGCCTGGCTCCGGGACGCGGGGGTTTACGAGCAGTACTTC. Together with reference TRBV30 and TRBJ2-7, the CDR3 gives the full variable domain: SQTIHQWPATLVQPVGSPLSLECTVEGTSNPNLYWYRQAAGRGLQLLFYSVGIGQISSEVPQNLSASRPQDRQFILSSKKLLLSDSGFYLCAWLRDAGVYEQYFGPGTRLTVT.

Only a few counts were recorded for this clone. Other DNA sequences within the sample encode an identical CDR3. CDR3 loop: CAWSGQGNEKLFF. CDR3 coding DNA: TGTGCCTGGAGTGGCCAGGGGAATGAAAAACTGTTTTTT. V usage is TRBV30 and J usage is TRBJ1-4; TRBD1 might be the D (6 bases). This CDR3 has 13 residues. V lost 1 base, J lost 5 bases, and 8 bases lay in between. CDR1 is GTSNPN, CDR2 SVGIG, per germline (reference sequence).

This clone was picked up a small number of times. This rearrangement joins TRBV30 to TRBJ2-2; D gene ambiguous. CDR1 and CDR2 (germline): GTSNPN, SVGIG (reference sequence). V was trimmed by 0 bases and J by 9 bases, leaving 8 bases between them. This CDR3 contains 12 residues. CDR3 residues: CAWSVRSRELFF. The CDR3 DNA follows: TGTGCCTGGAGTGTACGGAGCAGGGAGCTGTTTTTT.

This clone has just a few counts. The chain links TRBV7-9 to TRBJ1-2; D is unclear. Germline CDR1 reads SEHNR; CDR2 reads FQNEAQ (reference sequence). V was shortened by 6 bases and J by 8 bases, with 10 bases between the two germline ends. CDR3 length: 11 residues. CDR3 amino acids: CASRNEGGYTF. CDR3 coding DNA: TGTGCCAGCAGGAACGAGGGAGGCTACACCTTC.

This clone turned up a few times. The chain is built from TRBV28 and TRBJ2-1, with 10 nucleotides matching TRBD1. Germline CDR1 is MDHEN and CDR2 is SYDVKM. V lost 5 bases to trimming and J lost 8 bases; unmatched junction nucleotides: 9. CDR3 size: 15 residues. For the CDR3, the DNA is TGTGCCAGCAGTCAGACCGGGACAGGGGTCGATGAGCAGTTCTTC. Translated: CASSQTGTGVDEQFF.

This chain links TRBV2 with TRBJ2-5, with a possible D match to TRBD1 (5 bases). V was cut by 3 bases and J by 5 bases, with 13 bases left in between. Germline CDR1 reads SNHLY; CDR2 reads FYNNEI. The CDR3 totals 14 residues. The DNA for the CDR3 is TGTGCCAGCAGTGAGATGACCACAGGCGAGACCCAGTACTTC. Translating gives CASSEMTTGETQYF.